The 11 T cell receptor beta chains in this list originate from one sample, sequenced in a study of shared clonotypes between healthy human individuals. The assay was immunoSEQ multiplex PCR, and TCRdb's table has in-frame clones only and misses some. This sample carries about 2 million clones, roughly 94% of them seen once, and the ten largest clones take under 0.15%. Sequenced input: naive CD4+ T cells sorted from blood. Noted subset: CD45RA+ positively selected. The receptors here all came from a young man in good health.

The chain couples TRBV11-2 to TRBJ1-2; TRBD1 is a possible D gene (5 bases). CDR1 and CDR2 (germline): SGHAT, FQNNGV. V was shortened by 6 bases and J by 8 bases, with 19 bases between the two germline ends. The CDR3 length is 14 residues. DNA for the CDR3: TGTGCCAGCAGACCGGACGTGGGGCTTGGGGGCTACACCTTC. Translating gives CASRPDVGLGGYTF. The full variable domain, completed using reference TRBV11-2 and TRBJ1-2, is EAGVAQSPRYKIIEKRQSVAFWCNPISGHATLYWYQQILGQGPKLLIQFQNNGVVDDSQLPKDRFSAERLKGVDSTLKIQPAKLEDSAVYLCASRPDVGLGGYTFGSGTRLTVV.

The rearrangement links TRBV30 to TRBJ2-7; D might be TRBD2 (6 bases). CDR3 length: 15 amino acids. V shed 0 bases and J shed 3 bases, with 15 bases lying between them. Per the germline V gene, CDR1 is GTSNPN and CDR2 is SVGIG (reference sequence). CDR3 loop: CAWSVRGTYRYEQYF. The CDR3 nucleotides are TGTGCCTGGAGTGTGCGGGGTACATATCGCTACGAGCAGTACTTC.

The J gene is TRBJ2-3, the V gene TRBV6-6; D might be TRBD2 (6 bases). The CDR3 spans 14 residues. Germline values: CDR1 MNHNY, CDR2 SVGAGI (reference sequence). V dropped 8 bases and J dropped 0 bases, with 12 bases sitting between them. CDR3: CASLPRGSTDTQYF. Written as DNA, the CDR3 is TGTGCCAGCCTCCCTCGGGGGAGCACAGATACGCAGTATTTT.

For the CDR3, the DNA is TGCGCCAGCAGCTTGGGAGACGGGTACCCCGTAGAGACCCAGTACTTC. Its translation is CASSLGDGYPVETQYF. J is TRBJ2-5 and V is TRBV5-1; D not resolved. In germline, CDR1 is SGHRS, CDR2 YFSETQ. The CDR3 spans 16 residues. The ends were cut back, 0 bases at V and 4 bases at J, with 16 bases in the middle.

This chain's CDR3 is CASGVGTAGEKLFF. The CDR3 coding sequence is TGTGCCAGTGGAGTAGGGACTGCGGGGGAAAAACTGTTTTTT. The chain carries TRBV6-1 and TRBJ1-4, with a weak D call TRBD1 (5 bases). Germline CDR1 MNHNS, CDR2 SASEGT. The CDR3 has 14 amino acids. Trimming pared 9 bases from V and 8 bases from J, leaving 19 bases between.

Regarding this clone: A much larger clone sits a single nucleotide away, making a read error possible. V gene TRBV14 combines with J gene TRBJ1-1; D ambiguous. There are 13 residues in the CDR3. Germline CDR1 and CDR2: SGHDN and FVKESK. V was pared by 4 bases and J by 1 base, with 7 bases between. The chain's CDR3 is CASSPWGNTEAFF. In nucleotides, the CDR3 is TGTGCCAGCAGCCCCTGGGGGAACACTGAAGCTTTCTTT.

The chain employs TRBV7-2 and TRBJ1-2, with D uncertain. Germline V gene lookup returns CDR1 SGHTA and CDR2 FQGNSA. This CDR3 has 14 residues. V was cut by 5 bases and J by 8 bases, with 18 bases left in between. The CDR3 nucleotides are TGTGCCAGCAGCCTAATATTGTCAGGCGAGGGCTACACCTTC. Translated, it gives CASSLILSGEGYTF.

The chain links TRBV10-3 to TRBJ1-1, with 7 bases identical to TRBD1. The CDR3 is made up of 12 amino acids. Germline V gene data show CDR1 as ENHRY and CDR2 as SYGVKD. The trim removed 11 bases at V and 2 bases at J, leaving 5 bases unmatched. CDR3 DNA sequence: TGTGCCCTCCGGGACAGAAACACTGAAGCTTTCTTT. Its translation is CALRDRNTEAFF.

Regarding this clone: The sample carries other DNA sequences with the same CDR3. The gene calls are TRBV27 and TRBJ1-5, with D perhaps TRBD1 (6 bases). The CDR3 has 14 residues. Looked up from germline, CDR1 is MNHEY and CDR2 is SMNVEV (reference sequence). Trimming cost V 6 bases and J 0 bases, with 9 bases left between them. Here the CDR3 reads CASSLQGSNQPQHF. CDR3 coding DNA: TGTGCCAGCAGCTTACAGGGTAGCAATCAGCCCCAGCATTTT.

With respect to this clone: Other nucleotide sequences from this sample produce the same CDR3. This rearrangement joins TRBV5-1 to TRBJ2-7; 11 bases align to TRBD2. Germline V gene lookup returns CDR1 SGHRS and CDR2 YFSETQ. This CDR3 region has 15 residues. J was trimmed by 3 bases and V by 0 bases; bases with no gene match: 2. The CDR3 here is CASSLVAGGRYEQYF. Written as DNA, the CDR3 is TGCGCCAGCAGCTTGGTAGCGGGGGGGCGCTACGAGCAGTACTTC.

The chain employs TRBV2 and TRBJ2-5; 8 nucleotides align to TRBD1. In germline, CDR1 is SNHLY, CDR2 FYNNEI. The V segment lost 5 bases and the J segment 2 bases; nucleotides outside the gene matches: 10. The CDR3 is 16 residues long. The CDR3 reads CASSPRTGTGQETQYF. DNA for the CDR3: TGTGCCAGCAGTCCTCGGACAGGGACGGGTCAAGAGACCCAGTACTTC. Looking up the rest from reference TRBV2 and TRBJ2-5 gives the full variable domain: EPEVTQTPSHQVTQMGQEVILRCVPISNHLYFYWYRQILGQKVEFLVSFYNNEISEKSEIFDDQFSVERPDGSNFTLKIRSTKLEDSAMYFCASSPRTGTGQETQYFGPGTRLLVL.